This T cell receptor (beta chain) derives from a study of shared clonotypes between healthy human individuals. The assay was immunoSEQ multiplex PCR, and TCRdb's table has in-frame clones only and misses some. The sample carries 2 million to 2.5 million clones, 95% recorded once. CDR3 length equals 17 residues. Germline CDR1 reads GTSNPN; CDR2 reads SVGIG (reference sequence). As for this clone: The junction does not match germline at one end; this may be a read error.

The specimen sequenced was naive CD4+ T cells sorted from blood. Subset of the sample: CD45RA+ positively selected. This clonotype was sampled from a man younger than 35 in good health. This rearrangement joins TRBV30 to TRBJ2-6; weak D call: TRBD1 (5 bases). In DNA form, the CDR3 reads TGCCTCCTGGAGAGCCGCAGGGTGGACCCTGGGGCCAACGTCCTGACTTTC. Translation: CLLESRRVDPGANVLTF.